The following is a TCR beta chain sequence with its context. No antigen is known for it. The CDR3 has 13 amino acids. Trimming removed 7 bases from V and 6 bases from J; junction bases left unmatched: 10. Germline CDR1 and CDR2: DFQATT and SNEGSKA (reference sequence). A mixed TRB-A/B primer pool amplified rearranged TRB by multiplex touch-down PCR. TCRdb used MiXCR to reprocess the multiplex PCR reads, holding one entry per CDR3 protein. Of just under 4,500 distinct CDR3 sequences in the sample, 64% were seen once. Amplification of TCR beta used genomic DNA extracted from peripheral blood. This record belongs to a study of T cell repertoires in aging, cancer and after chemotherapy. Study conclusions and caveats: Compared with age-matched healthy donors, untreated hematological or solid cancer patients showed higher blood TCR clonality.

The specimen sequenced was blood. The chain links TRBV20-1 to TRBJ2-7, with 9 bases lining up with TRBD1. This clonotype originated in a human donor with a solid tumor. The CDR3 nucleotides are TGCAGTGTAGCACAGGGGGCGTTTGGCGAGCAGTACTTC. As protein: CSVAQGAFGEQYF.